This TCR beta chain was sequenced in a study of blood T cell repertoires in COVID-19. Looking at the study overall: Nucleic acid was either cDNA or gDNA, and it came from T cells, B-cell-depleted T cells, or PBMCs.

Study processing details: Reference gene primer amplification in the assay estimated nucleated cell counts. Clones were read by immunoSEQ multiplex PCR, and TCRdb kept only the in-frame ones, dropping some. V and J calls and clone size are copied from that table; D and trimming were computed from the DNA. The data contain roughly 57,000 clones, roughly 79% of them singletons. V dropped 4 bases and J dropped 2; count of bases not matched to a gene: 9. The length of the CDR3 is 15 residues. Germline loops: CDR1 SGHRS, CDR2 YFSETQ. This receptor was identified in a man between 60 and 75 years old with acute or convalescent COVID-19. Input material: peripheral blood. This chain connects TRBV5-1 to TRBJ2-7, with 7 nucleotides matching TRBD1. This CDR3 is CASSQGDSSTYEQYF. DNA of the CDR3: TGCGCCAGCAGCCAAGGGGACAGTTCAACCTACGAGCAGTACTTC.